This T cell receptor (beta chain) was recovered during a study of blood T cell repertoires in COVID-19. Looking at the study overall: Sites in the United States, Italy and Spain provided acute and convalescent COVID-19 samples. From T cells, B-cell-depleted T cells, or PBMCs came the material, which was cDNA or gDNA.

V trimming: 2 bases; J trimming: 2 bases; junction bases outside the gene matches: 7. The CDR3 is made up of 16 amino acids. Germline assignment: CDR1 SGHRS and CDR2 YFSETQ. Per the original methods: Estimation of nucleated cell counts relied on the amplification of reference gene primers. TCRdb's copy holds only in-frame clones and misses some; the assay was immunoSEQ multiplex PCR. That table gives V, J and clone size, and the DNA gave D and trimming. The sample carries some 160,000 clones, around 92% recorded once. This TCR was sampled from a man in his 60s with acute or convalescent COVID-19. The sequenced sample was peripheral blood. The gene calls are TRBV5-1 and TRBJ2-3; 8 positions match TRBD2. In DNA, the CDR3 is TGCGCCAGCAGCTTTGGGGCTAGCGGGTACACAGATACGCAGTATTTT. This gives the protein CASSFGASGYTDTQYF.